This T cell receptor beta chain was identified in a study of vaccination and CD4 T cells after COVID-19 (dated by TCRdb to 2021 to 2024). Regarding the complete study: Every convalescent patient had a positive nasal swab PCR test for SARS-CoV-2, with mild disease in roughly nine patients and severe disease in one. Culture stimuli were overlapping spike peptide pools from SARS-CoV-2 and from the common cold coronaviruses HCoV-NL63, HCoV-OC43 and HCoV-229E. Post-COVID blood samples from convalescent patients were collected a median of 101 days after diagnosis, with a range of roughly 35 to 170 days. Participants received two doses of either the Pfizer-BioNTech BNT162b2 vaccine (n=8) or the Moderna mRNA-1273 vaccine (n=2). In around nine COVID-19 convalescent patients and a few infection-naive healthy vaccine recipients, the spike-specific CD4+ TCR repertoire before mRNA vaccination was compared with the repertoire after mRNA vaccination. Post-vaccine blood samples were taken a median of approximately 70 days after the second vaccine dose, with a range of 14 to 241 days. The convalescent cohort included six males and four females, with two Hispanic individuals, seven Caucasians, two Asians and one multiracial person. As controls, cultures received a CEFX viral epitope pool (the positive control), an HIV-1 Nef peptide pool (the negative control), or no peptide at all.

Points the paper makes about the study in general: Relatively few convalescent patients were included in the study, and early timepoints after natural infection were not analyzed. In convalescent patients, a median roughly 85% of post-vaccine SARS-CoV-2-reactive clones were detected only after vaccination, and vaccine-specific priming was suggested by this finding. An increase in the median number of SARS-CoV-2-reactive clonotypes from approximately 20 after infection to 38 after vaccination was observed, but the change was not found to be significant. Of the vaccine-specific clones found in convalescent patients, nearly all (304 of 307) were mono-reactive for SARS-CoV-2 spike instead of being cross-reactive with common cold coronaviruses.

The library was produced with PCR. TCR sequencing of DNA from cultured CD4+ T cells used the Oncomine TCR Beta short-read assay at the Johns Hopkins FTIC core. Genomic DNA was extracted from the cultured CD4+ T cells with the QIAamp micro DNA kit. Oncomine TCR Beta libraries from cultured CD4+ T cells were pooled with unique dual indexes and sequenced on an Illumina iSeq 100. The published analysis was carried out like this. Non-productive sequences were removed, and CDR3s not starting with C, not ending with F or W, or shorter than 7 amino acids were discarded. The MANAFEST web application identified antigen-specific clonotypes by comparing peptide-stimulated wells against reference wells and other culture wells. Positive clones required FDR below 0.05, an odds ratio above 5, and productive frequency above 0.1% in at least two of three replicate wells. Clonotypes that were significantly expanded in both SARS-CoV-2 spike wells and at least one common cold coronavirus spike condition were defined as cross-reactive. Levenshtein distances (stringdist) and unrooted phylogenetic trees (ape) in R version 3.6.1 were used to assess CDR3 homology. TCRdb trimmed the raw reads at Q25, called clones with MiXCR and kept productive beta chains. Under each unique CDR3 protein, matching rows form one entry showing the most common genes and DNA. In this record, the V and J calls reflect TCRdb's handling and not the investigators' own analysis. The sample records over 20,000 distinct CDR3 sequences, roughly two fifths of which are singletons. The top ten hold approximately 11% of the sample.

The germline V gene (reference sequence) yields LNHDA for CDR1 and SQIVND for CDR2. The CDR3 contains 13 residues, cysteine and phenylalanine counted. The sequence is cut down to CDR3 DNA, 39 bases in frame from base 1. V is clipped by 6 bases and J by 5 bases, and the sequence between their germline boundaries is 8 bases long. Turning to this clonotype: No cognate antigen has been identified for it. No base quality information exists; no much larger clone differs at one position.

The treatment or condition label of this sample denotes: roughly 10-day PBMC culture with coronavirus spike peptide pools or control peptides (ViraFEST assay). The ViraFEST assay, used in the study, expanded antigen-specific T cells with peptide pools and then identified the expanded clonotypes through TCR sequencing. The convalescent patients' positive SARS-CoV-2 PCR tests fell between March and December 2020, which was before the Alpha, Beta and Delta variants emerged in the United States. PBMCs were cultured at fewer than 2.5 million per well in IMDM supplemented with approximately 5% human AB serum and around 9.5 IU/ml IL-2, with 9.5 to 10 ug/ml peptide pools added. Half of the culture medium was replaced with fresh IL-2-containing medium on days 3 and 7. Once the cells had been in culture for over 9 days, the EasySep CD4+ T cell isolation kit was used to isolate CD4+ T cells by negative selection. PBMCs were separated from whole blood using Ficoll-Paque Plus gradient centrifugation and then either used fresh or cryopreserved at -140C. In general, triplicate wells were set up for every culture condition.

The sample consisted of CD4+ T cells from blood, cultured in vitro. The sequence joins TRBV19 to TRBJ1-6; a tentative D call is TRBD1 (5 bases match). This receptor was obtained from a human donor who had recovered from COVID-19. The bases read TGTGCCAGTAGACAGGTGGATAATTCACCCCTCCACTTT. This sequence encodes CASRQVDNSPLHF.